These T cell receptor beta chains were read from a single sample in a study of human T cells and chemical hapten exposure. TCRdb ran MiXCR on the RACE reads and lists one entry per CDR3 protein. The sample has roughly 110,000 distinct CDR3 sequences; 12% are singletons. Sequencing was performed on whole blood, taken in connection with sensitization to the hapten diphenylcyclopropenone (DPC). All receptors derive from a woman aged 50 to 65 with alopecia areata. Some clones in this sample may be carry-over from other donors' samples. Both conserved end residues are part of each CDR3. D genes are given only for firm matches. Where a row states a size, it is once, few, many or the class of an expanded clone; other rows omit it.

cdr3_nt	cdr3_aa	v_call	d_call	clone_size	j_call
TGTGCCAGCAGCACCGGACAGGGATCCCCCTACGAGCAGTACTTC	CASSTGQGSPYEQYF	TRBV7-2	TRBD1	many	TRBJ2-7
TGTGCCAGCTCACCGCGAAGGACTAACACTGAAGCTTTCTTT	CASSPRRTNTEAFF	TRBV18	-	-	TRBJ1-1
TGTGCCAGCAGGCTGACTAAGAGCTCTGGAAACACCATATATTTT	CASRLTKSSGNTIYF	TRBV6-5	-	-	TRBJ1-3
TGTGCCAGCAATGTAGGACAGGTTTACAATGAGCAGTTCTTC	CASNVGQVYNEQFF	TRBV7-2	TRBD1	-	TRBJ2-1
TGTGCCAGCAGACCCGGGGCTGGCACCGGGGAGCTGTTTTTT	CASRPGAGTGELFF	TRBV12-3/TRBV12-4	-	many	TRBJ2-2
TGTGCCAGCAGCCCCGGGGGTTTTTCCTCTGAAGCTTTCTTT	CASSPGGFSSEAFF	TRBV7-9	-	-	TRBJ1-1
TGTGCCAGCAGCAAAGAAGCCGAGACTAGTGAAGGTGTCACAGATACGCAGTATTTT	CASSKEAETSEGVTDTQYF	TRBV21-1	-	many	TRBJ2-3
TGTGCCAGCAGTTACTCGAGGGGTGCTTTCTTT	CASSYSRGAFF	TRBV6-2/TRBV6-3	-	many	TRBJ1-1
TGTGCCAGCAGTTCGTCGGGGCAAGAGACCCAGTACTTC	CASSSSGQETQYF	TRBV28	-	many	TRBJ2-5
TGCGCCAGCAGCTTGGAGGGACTAGCAACCGAGCAGTACTTC	CASSLEGLATEQYF	TRBV5-1	TRBD2	many	TRBJ2-7
TGTGCCAGCAGCTTACAGGACCTTCAGGGCACCCTCTTT	CASSLQDLQGTLF	TRBV7-9	-	-	TRBJ1-1
TGCAGTGCCAGAAGGACAGGGGTAGACTATGGCTACACCTTC	CSARRTGVDYGYTF	TRBV20-1	TRBD1	few	TRBJ1-2
TGTGCCAGCAGCTTGGGACAGGTCTACGAGCAGTACTTC	CASSLGQVYEQYF	TRBV7-2	TRBD1	few	TRBJ2-7
TGTGCCAGCAGCTCGGACTGGGGCACAGATACGCAGTATTTT	CASSSDWGTDTQYF	TRBV7-9	-	few	TRBJ2-3
TGTGCCAGCAGTGAACAGCCTGGAAACACCATATATTTT	CASSEQPGNTIYF	TRBV6-1	-	-	TRBJ1-3
TGTGCCAGCAAGAGGGACTACGAGCAGTACTTC	CASKRDYEQYF	TRBV28	-	-	TRBJ2-7
TGTGCCACATCGGAACAGCAAGAGACCCAGTACTTC	CATSEQQETQYF	TRBV7-6	-	-	TRBJ2-5
TGCAGCGTGGGGACACGCCCAGATGAAAAACTGTTTTTT	CSVGTRPDEKLFF	TRBV29-1	-	-	TRBJ1-4